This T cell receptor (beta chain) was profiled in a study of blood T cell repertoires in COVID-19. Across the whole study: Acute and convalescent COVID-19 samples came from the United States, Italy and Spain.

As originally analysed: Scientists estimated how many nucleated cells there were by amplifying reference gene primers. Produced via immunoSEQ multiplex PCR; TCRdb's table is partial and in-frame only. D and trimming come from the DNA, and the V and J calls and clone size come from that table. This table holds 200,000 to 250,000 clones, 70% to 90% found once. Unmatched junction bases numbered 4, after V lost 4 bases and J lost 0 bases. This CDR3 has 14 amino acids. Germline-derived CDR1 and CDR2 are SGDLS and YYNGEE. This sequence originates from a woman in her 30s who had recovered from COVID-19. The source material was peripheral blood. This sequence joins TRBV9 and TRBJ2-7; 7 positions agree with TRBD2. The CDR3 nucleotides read TGTGCCAGCAGCTCGGGGGGACTCTCCTACGAGCAGTACTTC. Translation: CASSSGGLSYEQYF.